Listed below are T cell receptor beta chains from one sample, sequenced in a study of tumor-infiltrating lymphocytes in primary liver carcinoma. Using its own MiXCR run on the multiplex PCR reads, TCRdb lists one record per CDR3 protein. The repertoire holds some 130,000 distinct CDR3 sequences, nearly 70% seen once, with more than 8% in the top ten. The sequenced sample consisted of tumor-adjacent normal liver tissue. These receptors were obtained from a woman aged 55-70 years with primary liver carcinoma and hepatitis B virus infection. The CDR3 runs from the conserved cysteine through the conserved F or W. Fields, in order: D gene, J gene, clone size, V gene, CDR3 protein, CDR3 DNA. A D gene is named only where the DNA matches it firmly. Only part of the rows carry a size: once, few, many, or a class if the clone is expanded.

D gene: NA
J gene: TRBJ1-2
clone size: NA
V gene: TRBV12-5
CDR3 protein: CDSAPNMALYGYTF
CDR3 DNA: TGTGATAGTGCCCCGAACATGGCCTTGTATGGCTACACCTTC

D gene: NA
J gene: TRBJ2-7
clone size: medium-sized
V gene: TRBV11-2
CDR3 protein: CASSPLGSLYEQYF
CDR3 DNA: TGTGCCAGCAGCCCCTTGGGTAGCTTATACGAGCAGTACTTC

D gene: NA
J gene: TRBJ2-7
clone size: NA
V gene: TRBV11-2
CDR3 protein: CASSLANTNPYEQYF
CDR3 DNA: TGCGCCAGCAGCTTGGCAAACACCAATCCCTACGAGCAGTACTTC

D gene: NA
J gene: TRBJ2-1
clone size: NA
V gene: TRBV11-2
CDR3 protein: CASSLHLGQDNEQFF
CDR3 DNA: TGTGCCAGCAGCCTGCACCTAGGACAAGACAATGAGCAGTTCTTC

D gene: NA
J gene: TRBJ1-5
clone size: NA
V gene: TRBV6-1
CDR3 protein: CTTRGRVVPQHF
CDR3 DNA: TGTACCACCAGGGGCAGGGTGGTGCCCCAGCATTTT

D gene: NA
J gene: TRBJ2-7
clone size: NA
V gene: TRBV28
CDR3 protein: CASSLYSHSKEQYF
CDR3 DNA: TGTGCCAGCAGTTTATATTCCCACTCTAAGGAGCAGTACTTC

D gene: NA
J gene: TRBJ1-2
clone size: once
V gene: TRBV4-2
CDR3 protein: CANSRGDYGYTF
CDR3 DNA: TGTGCCAACAGCCGGGGAGATTATGGCTACACCTTC

D gene: NA
J gene: TRBJ1-1
clone size: NA
V gene: TRBV12-3/TRBV12-4
CDR3 protein: CASRDRHTEDSF
CDR3 DNA: TGTGCCAGCAGAGACCGACACACTGAAGATTCCTTT

D gene: TRBD2
J gene: TRBJ2-1
clone size: once
V gene: TRBV11-3
CDR3 protein: CASSLGRGGRAGYNERFF
CDR3 DNA: TGTGCCAGCAGTTTAGGTCGAGGCGGGAGGGCCGGTTACAATGAGCGGTTCTTC

D gene: NA
J gene: TRBJ1-1
clone size: NA
V gene: TRBV12-3/TRBV12-4
CDR3 protein: CASSFTGMDTEAFF
CDR3 DNA: TGTGCCAGCAGTTTTACAGGGATGGACACTGAAGCTTTCTTT

D gene: NA
J gene: TRBJ1-2
clone size: many
V gene: TRBV4-1
CDR3 protein: CASSHSLEDPRATYGYTF
CDR3 DNA: TGCGCCAGCAGCCACTCCCTAGAGGATCCTAGGGCGACCTATGGCTACACCTTC

D gene: NA
J gene: TRBJ2-2
clone size: NA
V gene: TRBV19
CDR3 protein: CANRYGGGELFF
CDR3 DNA: TGTGCCAATAGGTATGGAGGCGGGGAGCTGTTTTTT

D gene: NA
J gene: TRBJ2-7
clone size: NA
V gene: TRBV14
CDR3 protein: CACSQVVSEQYF
CDR3 DNA: TGTGCCTGTAGCCAAGTAGTAAGCGAGCAGTACTTC